These 14 T cell receptor beta chains came from one sample sequenced in a study of human T cells and chemical hapten exposure. TCRdb analysed the RACE reads with MiXCR anew, one entry per CDR3 protein. The data contain about 360,000 distinct CDR3 sequences, 6% to 8.5% of them seen just once; the ten biggest clones take up 8% to 9%. The time point denotes: patch test 1, 2 weeks after DPC sensitization. Treatment: therapeutic diphenylcyclopropenone sensitization with weekly scalp DPC. This sample comprised whole blood, obtained in connection with sensitization to the hapten diphenylcyclopropenone (DPC). The source is a young woman with alopecia areata. Some clones in this sample may be carry-over from other donors' samples.

This sequence joins TRBV29-1 and TRBJ1-4; D gene ambiguous. Trimming shortened V by 7 bases and J by 4 bases, and 7 bases separated the two germline ends. Germline V gene sequence: CDR1 SQVTM, CDR2 ANQGSEA. The CDR3 has 11 amino acids. This chain's CDR3 is CSGTVNEKLFF. The CDR3 bases are TGCAGCGGGACCGTTAATGAAAAACTGTTTTTT.

V gene TRBV5-1 combines with J gene TRBJ1-2; D not resolved. V lost 7 bases to trimming and J lost 0 bases, with 10 bases between them. The germline gives CDR1 SGHRS, CDR2 YFSETQ. This CDR3 contains 13 residues. CDR3 in amino acids: CASSYSSNYGYTF. As DNA, the CDR3 is TGCGCCAGCTCGTACAGTTCTAACTATGGCTACACCTTC.

This clonotype was counted a few times. The chain uses TRBV27 and TRBJ2-2, with a tentative D call TRBD2 (7 bases). The CDR3 consists of 17 residues. Trimming took off 1 base at V and 1 base at J, with 13 bases between the two ends. Germline loops: CDR1 MNHEY, CDR2 SMNVEV (reference sequence). CDR3: CASSLYGGGLNTGELFF. The CDR3 DNA reads TGTGCCAGCAGTTTATATGGCGGGGGCCTGAACACCGGGGAGCTGTTTTTT.

This clonotype was seen at least ten times. V and J are TRBV10-3 and TRBJ2-5, with 10 bases identical to TRBD1. CDR1 is ENHRY and CDR2 is SYGVKD in the germline V gene. V was pared by 0 bases and J by 7 bases, with 5 bases of the junction left unmatched. The length of the CDR3 is 15 residues. The CDR3 region is CAISESGQGLSTQYF. In nucleotides, the CDR3 is TGTGCCATCAGTGAGTCGGGACAGGGGCTGTCGACCCAGTACTTC.

This clonotype has only a few counts. The chain links TRBV12-3 or TRBV12-4 to TRBJ2-2; possibly TRBD2 for D (6 bases). There are 16 residues in the CDR3. Trimming took off 1 base at V and 2 bases at J, with 11 bases between the two ends. CDR3 sequence (DNA): TGTGCCAGCAGTTTAGACGTGGGGGGAAACACCGGGGAGCTGTTTTTT. It yields the protein CASSLDVGGNTGELFF.

This clonotype occurred many times. The rearrangement links TRBV29-1 to TRBJ1-4, with D unclear. V was shortened by 4 bases and J by 6 bases, with 12 bases between the two germline ends. In germline, CDR1 is SQVTM, CDR2 ANQGSEA. There are 13 residues in the CDR3. The CDR3 protein is CSVVGFAHEKLFF. The CDR3 DNA is TGCAGCGTTGTAGGATTCGCCCATGAAAAACTGTTTTTT.

The rearrangement uses TRBV14 and TRBJ1-5, with D unresolved. CDR3 length: 13 amino acids. V was shortened by 3 bases and J by 2 bases, with 5 bases between the two germline ends. Germline V gives CDR1 SGHDN, CDR2 FVKESK. The CDR3, as DNA: TGTGCCAGCAGCCATGATGGCAATCAGCCCCAGCATTTT. Encoded protein: CASSHDGNQPQHF.

There are many counts of this clonotype. The rearrangement uses TRBV6-5 and TRBJ1-1; 9 positions match TRBD1. The CDR3 has 15 amino acids. Germline lookup yields CDR1 MNHEY and CDR2 SVGAGI. V gave up 2 bases and J gave up 5 bases; unmatched junction bases: 6. In DNA, the CDR3 is TGTGCCAGCAGTTACGGGACAGGGTCAGGTACTGAAGCTTTCTTT. Residues: CASSYGTGSGTEAFF.

This clonotype showed up many times. V usage is TRBV5-6 and J usage is TRBJ1-1; D gene ambiguous. CDR1 SGHDT and CDR2 YYEEEE come from the germline V gene. This CDR3 spans 16 amino acids. V was pared by 7 bases and J by 0 bases, with 19 bases between. CDR3 DNA: TGTGCCAGCTTCGTTCCGGGAGCAACCATGAACACTGAAGCTTTCTTT. This sequence encodes CASFVPGATMNTEAFF.

This clonotype was seen a handful of times. This chain connects TRBV4-3 to TRBJ1-6; TRBD1 matches at 8 bases. Germline values: CDR1 LGHNA, CDR2 YSLEER. V lost 4 bases to trimming and J lost 2 bases; unmatched junction nucleotides: 1. The CDR3 spans 15 residues. CDR3 sequence: CASSPGQAYNSPLHF. In DNA, the CDR3 is TGCGCCAGCAGCCCGGGACAGGCCTATAATTCACCCCTCCACTTT.

This clonotype turned up a few times. J is TRBJ2-2 and V is TRBV6-2 or TRBV6-3; perhaps TRBD2 as D (5 bases). CDR3 size: 15 residues. Germline V lookup: CDR1 MNHEY, CDR2 SVGEGT. Trimming took 10 bases from V and 4 from J, leaving 19 bases between them. The CDR3 DNA reads as TGTGCCACGAACCCATTAGCGTCGGGCACCGGGGAGCTGTTTTTT. Amino acids: CATNPLASGTGELFF.

This clonotype was counted a few times. The chain joins TRBV5-5 to TRBJ1-3, with D hard to call. CDR3 length: 15 residues. Germline values: CDR1 SGHKS, CDR2 YYEKEE (reference sequence). Trimming pared 5 bases from V and 0 bases from J, leaving 12 bases between. DNA of the CDR3: TGTGCCAGCAGTTTCGGACCGCACTCTGGAAACACCATATATTTT. Translation: CASSFGPHSGNTIYF.

This clonotype was found a few times. V and J are TRBV3-1 and TRBJ1-1; maybe TRBD1 (6 bases). Germline CDR1 is LGHDT and CDR2 is YNNKEL (reference sequence). The CDR3 extends over 14 amino acids. The V and J ends lost 3 bases and 5 bases respectively, with 13 bases between them. CDR3 residues: CASSHQGRGTEAFF. The CDR3 coding sequence is TGTGCCAGCAGCCATCAGGGTAGGGGGACTGAAGCTTTCTTT.

V usage is TRBV20-1 and J usage is TRBJ2-5; 8 bases agree with TRBD1. The CDR3 length is 14 residues. J was trimmed by 5 bases and V by 3 bases; bases with no gene match: 8. Germline values: CDR1 DFQATT, CDR2 SNEGSKA (reference sequence). The CDR3 protein is CSASHRGDWETQYF. DNA for the CDR3: TGCAGTGCTAGTCACAGGGGGGACTGGGAGACCCAGTACTTC.